Listed below are T cell receptor beta chains from one sample, sequenced in a study of naive and memory T cell subsets. One entry per CDR3 protein results from TCRdb running MiXCR on the UMI-ligation and nested PCR reads. The repertoire has roughly 100,000 distinct CDR3 sequences, 13% to 15% of them found once; the top ten carry around 3%. Material for sequencing was naive CD8+ T cells from blood. The receptors come from a human donor in good health. Both conserved end residues are part of each CDR3. D genes are given only for firm matches. Size is stated for part of the rows, as once, few or many counts, or as a class when the clone is expanded.

clone_size: NA; v_call: TRBV3-1; j_call: TRBJ2-7; d_call: NA; cdr3_nt: TGTGCCAGCAGCCCGGACACCACCTACGAGCAGTACTTC; cdr3_aa: CASSPDTTYEQYF
clone_size: NA; v_call: TRBV28; j_call: TRBJ2-7; d_call: NA; cdr3_nt: TGTGCCAGCCTTGAGACAGCTTCCTACGAGCAGTACTTC; cdr3_aa: CASLETASYEQYF
clone_size: many; v_call: TRBV12-3/TRBV12-4; j_call: TRBJ2-2; d_call: TRBD2; cdr3_nt: TGTGCCAGCAGTTTAGGATTTGGACTAGACTCGCACCGGGGAGCTTTC; cdr3_aa: CASSLGFGLDSHRGAF
clone_size: NA; v_call: TRBV4-2; j_call: TRBJ2-7; d_call: NA; cdr3_nt: TGTGCCAGCAGCCTTGCTTCAGGTAACGAGCAGTACTTC; cdr3_aa: CASSLASGNEQYF
clone_size: NA; v_call: TRBV11-3; j_call: TRBJ2-7; d_call: NA; cdr3_nt: TGTGCCAGCAGCTTAAACGGGGTCAGTGTGCAGTACTTC; cdr3_aa: CASSLNGVSVQYF
clone_size: NA; v_call: TRBV11-2; j_call: TRBJ1-1; d_call: NA; cdr3_nt: TGTGCCAGCAGCTTAGAATGGAGGGTGGGGGCTGAAGCTTTCTTT; cdr3_aa: CASSLEWRVGAEAFF
clone_size: many; v_call: TRBV13; j_call: TRBJ1-3; d_call: TRBD1; cdr3_nt: TGTGCCAGCAGCTTGGACTTCATGGGGACAGCCTCTGGAAACACCATATATTTT; cdr3_aa: CASSLDFMGTASGNTIYF
clone_size: many; v_call: TRBV12-3/TRBV12-4; j_call: TRBJ1-2; d_call: NA; cdr3_nt: TGTGCCAGCAGTTTTGTCGTCAGGAGTAACTATGGCTACACCTTC; cdr3_aa: CASSFVVRSNYGYTF
clone_size: NA; v_call: TRBV28; j_call: TRBJ2-1; d_call: TRBD1; cdr3_nt: TGTGCCAGCAGCCGACAGGGGCGCTCCTACAATGAGCAGTTCTTC; cdr3_aa: CASSRQGRSYNEQFF
clone_size: few; v_call: TRBV5-6; j_call: TRBJ2-1; d_call: NA; cdr3_nt: TGTGCCAGCAGCTTGGGGCCTGGGGGTGAGCAGTTCTTC; cdr3_aa: CASSLGPGGEQFF
clone_size: many; v_call: TRBV4-1; j_call: TRBJ2-6; d_call: NA; cdr3_nt: TGCGCCAGCAGCTCAGAACAGGCCCCGGGTCGCGGGGCCAACGTCCTGACTTTC; cdr3_aa: CASSSEQAPGRGANVLTF
clone_size: many; v_call: TRBV29-1; j_call: TRBJ2-7; d_call: NA; cdr3_nt: TGCAGCGTTGACGCAATTAGGTTCGAGCAGTACTTC; cdr3_aa: CSVDAIRFEQYF
clone_size: NA; v_call: TRBV12-3/TRBV12-4; j_call: TRBJ1-6; d_call: TRBD1; cdr3_nt: TGTGCCAGCAGACAGGGGGTCTATAATTCACCCCTCCACTTT; cdr3_aa: CASRQGVYNSPLHF
clone_size: many; v_call: TRBV7-8; j_call: TRBJ2-5; d_call: NA; cdr3_nt: TGTGCCAGCAGCTTACTAGAGACCCAGTACTTC; cdr3_aa: CASSLLETQYF
clone_size: NA; v_call: TRBV6-2/TRBV6-3; j_call: TRBJ2-3; d_call: NA; cdr3_nt: TGTGCCAGCAGTTACTTGGGAACGGAAACCCACCTTGGGAGGGATACGCAGTATTTT; cdr3_aa: CASSYLGTETHLGRDTQYF
clone_size: many; v_call: TRBV7-6; j_call: TRBJ2-5; d_call: NA; cdr3_nt: TGTGCCAGCAGCTCACGGGACCTACAAGAGACCCAGTACTTC; cdr3_aa: CASSSRDLQETQYF
clone_size: NA; v_call: TRBV3-1; j_call: TRBJ1-4; d_call: NA; cdr3_nt: TGTGCCAGCAGCCAAGCCTGGGAGGCTGGTACTAATGAAAAACTGTTTTTT; cdr3_aa: CASSQAWEAGTNEKLFF
clone_size: NA; v_call: TRBV12-3/TRBV12-4; j_call: TRBJ2-1; d_call: NA; cdr3_nt: TGTGCCAGCAGTTTCGCTGGGACTCAGGAGCAGTTCTTC; cdr3_aa: CASSFAGTQEQFF
clone_size: few; v_call: TRBV30; j_call: TRBJ1-1; d_call: NA; cdr3_nt: TGTGCCCGAGGGGGTACTGAAGCTTTCTTT; cdr3_aa: CARGGTEAFF
clone_size: NA; v_call: TRBV2; j_call: TRBJ2-7; d_call: NA; cdr3_nt: TGTGCCAGCAGACGACCTGACAGCTACGAGCAGTACTTC; cdr3_aa: CASRRPDSYEQYF
clone_size: NA; v_call: TRBV10-2; j_call: TRBJ2-7; d_call: NA; cdr3_nt: TGCGCCAGCAGGGGCGACAGCTCCTACGAGCAGTACTTC; cdr3_aa: CASRGDSSYEQYF
clone_size: few; v_call: TRBV6-6; j_call: TRBJ2-1; d_call: TRBD2; cdr3_nt: TGTGCCAGCAGTTACTCGATGTCGAGGACTAGCTTACAACTACAGGGTGAGCAGTTCTTC; cdr3_aa: CASSYSMSRTSLQLQGEQFF
clone_size: few; v_call: TRBV14; j_call: TRBJ1-2; d_call: NA; cdr3_nt: TGTGCCAGCAGCCAAGACTTGCAGTCGAACTATGGCTACACCTTC; cdr3_aa: CASSQDLQSNYGYTF
clone_size: many; v_call: TRBV7-9; j_call: TRBJ2-5; d_call: NA; cdr3_nt: TGTGCCAGCAGCCCCAACCAGGGGTTGAGAGAGACCCAGTACTTC; cdr3_aa: CASSPNQGLRETQYF
clone_size: many; v_call: TRBV18; j_call: TRBJ1-1; d_call: NA; cdr3_nt: TGTGCCAGCTCACCGGCGGACATAGCTGCTGAAGCTTTCTTT; cdr3_aa: CASSPADIAAEAFF
clone_size: few; v_call: TRBV27; j_call: TRBJ1-1; d_call: NA; cdr3_nt: TGTGCCAGCAGCCCCCCTGGGCCGAACACTGAAGCTTTCTTT; cdr3_aa: CASSPPGPNTEAFF
clone_size: NA; v_call: TRBV11-2; j_call: TRBJ1-6; d_call: NA; cdr3_nt: TGTGCCAGCAGCTTATCTGGCTCCTATAATTCACCCCTCCACTTT; cdr3_aa: CASSLSGSYNSPLHF
clone_size: few; v_call: TRBV5-6; j_call: TRBJ2-7; d_call: TRBD1; cdr3_nt: TGTGCCAGCAGCCTGGACAGGGTGGTCGCCGAGCAGTACTTC; cdr3_aa: CASSLDRVVAEQYF
clone_size: NA; v_call: TRBV10-3; j_call: TRBJ1-5; d_call: NA; cdr3_nt: TGTGCCATCAGTCAAGGGAGCAATCAGCCCCAGCATTTT; cdr3_aa: CAISQGSNQPQHF
clone_size: NA; v_call: TRBV4-2; j_call: TRBJ2-5; d_call: NA; cdr3_nt: TGTGCCAGCAGCCAAGATAATGGAGAGACCCAGTACTTC; cdr3_aa: CASSQDNGETQYF
clone_size: NA; v_call: TRBV7-9; j_call: TRBJ2-3; d_call: NA; cdr3_nt: TGTGCCAGCAGCTTCCCCACAGATACGCAGTATTTT; cdr3_aa: CASSFPTDTQYF
clone_size: NA; v_call: TRBV13; j_call: TRBJ2-1; d_call: NA; cdr3_nt: TGTGCCAGCAGCTTAGGGACCCGGAGGGGCAATGAGCAGTTCTTC; cdr3_aa: CASSLGTRRGNEQFF
clone_size: NA; v_call: TRBV20-1; j_call: TRBJ1-3; d_call: NA; cdr3_nt: TGCAGTGCTAGACCCCCGGGCCTCGACTCTGGAAACACCATATATTTT; cdr3_aa: CSARPPGLDSGNTIYF
clone_size: many; v_call: TRBV6-5; j_call: TRBJ2-7; d_call: NA; cdr3_nt: TGTGCCAGCAGCCCCAGGGTTGGAGGCGAGCAGTACTTC; cdr3_aa: CASSPRVGGEQYF
clone_size: NA; v_call: TRBV20-1; j_call: TRBJ2-7; d_call: TRBD2; cdr3_nt: TGCAGTGCTTCTGGACTAGCGGGAGGTATCGAGCAGTACTTC; cdr3_aa: CSASGLAGGIEQYF
clone_size: NA; v_call: TRBV4-3; j_call: TRBJ2-7; d_call: NA; cdr3_nt: TGCGCCAGCAGCCAAGCGCGGGTTGGGGGAGGCGAGCAGTACTTC; cdr3_aa: CASSQARVGGGEQYF
clone_size: NA; v_call: TRBV30; j_call: TRBJ1-2; d_call: TRBD1; cdr3_nt: TGTGCCTCGTACGGGACAGGGGAAGTGAACTATGGCTACACCTTC; cdr3_aa: CASYGTGEVNYGYTF
clone_size: NA; v_call: TRBV12-3/TRBV12-4; j_call: TRBJ1-1; d_call: NA; cdr3_nt: TGTGCCAGCAGTTTAGTGGGGCAGGGCCCCCCTAACACTGAAGCTTTCTTT; cdr3_aa: CASSLVGQGPPNTEAFF
clone_size: few; v_call: TRBV5-6; j_call: TRBJ2-1; d_call: TRBD1; cdr3_nt: TGTGCCAGCAGCTTGGTCTCGGACAGGGTTTTCAATGAGCAGTTCTTC; cdr3_aa: CASSLVSDRVFNEQFF
clone_size: many; v_call: TRBV2; j_call: TRBJ1-6; d_call: NA; cdr3_nt: TGTGCCAGCAGTCGGAGCTCCTATAATTCACCCCTCCACTTT; cdr3_aa: CASSRSSYNSPLHF
clone_size: many; v_call: TRBV24-1; j_call: TRBJ2-1; d_call: TRBD1; cdr3_nt: TGTGCCACCAGACCGGGACAGGGAGGGAATGAGCAGTTCTTC; cdr3_aa: CATRPGQGGNEQFF
clone_size: few; v_call: TRBV13; j_call: TRBJ2-7; d_call: TRBD1; cdr3_nt: TGTGCCAGCAGCTTAGCAACCGGGACAGGGGGCTACGAGCAGTACTTC; cdr3_aa: CASSLATGTGGYEQYF
clone_size: few; v_call: TRBV7-9; j_call: TRBJ1-2; d_call: NA; cdr3_nt: TGTGCCAGCAGCTTAGCTCGGGCGGATTTATATGGCTACACCTTC; cdr3_aa: CASSLARADLYGYTF
clone_size: many; v_call: TRBV7-9; j_call: TRBJ1-2; d_call: NA; cdr3_nt: TGTGCCAGCAGCTTAGATTGGCGGTCGGGCTACACCTTC; cdr3_aa: CASSLDWRSGYTF
clone_size: few; v_call: TRBV7-3; j_call: TRBJ2-1; d_call: TRBD1; cdr3_nt: TGTGCCAGCAGCTTACCGGGACAGCAGCACAATGAGCAGTTCTTC; cdr3_aa: CASSLPGQQHNEQFF
clone_size: many; v_call: TRBV4-3; j_call: TRBJ2-2; d_call: NA; cdr3_nt: TGCGCCAGCAGCCAAGATGAAGGGTCTATCGGGAGTCACGGCGGGGAGCTGTTTTTT; cdr3_aa: CASSQDEGSIGSHGGELFF
clone_size: NA; v_call: TRBV29-1; j_call: TRBJ1-5; d_call: TRBD1; cdr3_nt: TGCAGCGTTGCGGTCGCAGACAGGGGAGATCAGCCCCAGCATTTT; cdr3_aa: CSVAVADRGDQPQHF
clone_size: NA; v_call: TRBV13; j_call: TRBJ1-5; d_call: TRBD1; cdr3_nt: TGTGCCAGCAGCTTAGGCGGGGCAGGGGGCGAGCCCCAGCATTTT; cdr3_aa: CASSLGGAGGEPQHF
clone_size: NA; v_call: TRBV29-1; j_call: TRBJ2-3; d_call: TRBD1; cdr3_nt: TGCAGCGTTACAGGGGTTCAAGCAGATACGCAGTATTTT; cdr3_aa: CSVTGVQADTQYF
clone_size: NA; v_call: TRBV27; j_call: TRBJ1-4; d_call: NA; cdr3_nt: TGTGCCAGCAAGGGAATTGCTGAAAAACTGTTTTTT; cdr3_aa: CASKGIAEKLFF
clone_size: NA; v_call: TRBV12-3/TRBV12-4; j_call: TRBJ2-1; d_call: NA; cdr3_nt: TGTGCCAGCAGTTTCCCGAGCGGGAATGAGCAGTTCTTC; cdr3_aa: CASSFPSGNEQFF
clone_size: many; v_call: TRBV27; j_call: TRBJ1-1; d_call: NA; cdr3_nt: TGTGCCAGCAGTTTCCGGTATAGCACTGAAGCTTTCTTT; cdr3_aa: CASSFRYSTEAFF
clone_size: many; v_call: TRBV24-1; j_call: TRBJ2-1; d_call: TRBD2; cdr3_nt: TGTGCCACCAGTGACCTAGCTAGCGGCCCCTACAATGAGCAGTTCTTC; cdr3_aa: CATSDLASGPYNEQFF